These T cell receptor beta chains were read from a single sample in a study of blood T cell repertoires in COVID-19. TCRdb's copy holds only in-frame clones and misses some; the assay was immunoSEQ multiplex PCR. The sample lists under 75,000 clones, 80% to 90% occurring once. The sequenced sample was peripheral blood. The receptors shown here come from a woman between 18 and 29 years old with acute or convalescent COVID-19. Both conserved end residues are part of each CDR3. Fields, in order: V gene, J gene, clone size, D gene, CDR3 DNA, CDR3 protein. The D gene is left open where the match is weak. The size field is filled for only some rows; it gives once, few, many or a size class.

V: TRBV13
J: TRBJ2-1
size: few
D: TRBD1
DNA: TGTGCCAGCACCGAAACCCGGACAGGGGGCAATGAGCAGTTCTTC
CDR3: CASTETRTGGNEQFF

V: TRBV27
J: TRBJ2-3
size: -
D: TRBD2
DNA: TGTGCCAGCAGTTTATTAGCGGGAGGTTCGGTGGCTAGCACAGATACGCAGTATTTT
CDR3: CASSLLAGGSVASTDTQYF

V: TRBV7-8
J: TRBJ1-4
size: -
D: -
DNA: TGTGCCAGCAGCCAAAAGGAGGGGAAGAAAGCTAATGAAAAACTGTTTTTT
CDR3: CASSQKEGKKANEKLFF

V: TRBV19
J: TRBJ1-2
size: -
D: -
DNA: TGTGCCAGTAGTATCCTGGCGGGCGGCTATGGCTACACCTTC
CDR3: CASSILAGGYGYTF

V: TRBV9
J: TRBJ2-2
size: -
D: TRBD2
DNA: TGTGCCAGCAGCGTAGCCCTCCCTAGCGGGGGGGCGGCGGTCACCGGGGAGCTGTTTTTT
CDR3: CASSVALPSGGAAVTGELFF

V: TRBV10-3
J: TRBJ1-2
size: -
D: -
DNA: TGTGCCATCAGTGCGGCAGGGTATGGCTACACCTTC
CDR3: CAISAAGYGYTF

V: TRBV6-6
J: TRBJ1-5
size: -
D: -
DNA: TGTGCCAGCAGTTACTCGATTACCGGGGGGCAGCCCCAGCATTTT
CDR3: CASSYSITGGQPQHF

V: TRBV10-3
J: TRBJ2-3
size: once
D: -
DNA: TGTGCCATCAGTGCCGACGGGGGTTTTATCACAGATACGCAGTATTTT
CDR3: CAISADGGFITDTQYF

V: TRBV7-8
J: TRBJ2-7
size: once
D: TRBD2
DNA: TGTGCCAGCAGAAAACTAGCGGGTGCCTACGAGCAGTACTTC
CDR3: CASRKLAGAYEQYF

V: TRBV18
J: TRBJ2-1
size: once
D: -
DNA: TGTGCCAGCTCACCAATGCAACAAAGCTCCTACAATGAGCAGTTCTTC
CDR3: CASSPMQQSSYNEQFF